The 21 T cell receptor beta chains reported below all come from one sample, sequenced in a study of T-cell reconstitution after alpha-beta-depleted transplantation in children. As it was prepared, the TCRbeta library received unique molecular identifiers. TCRdb reprocessed the PCR reads with MiXCR, giving one entry per CDR3 protein. The data show about 580,000 distinct CDR3 sequences, more than 20% seen once. This sample comprised PBMCs, mostly from graft donor cells, obtained 360 days after TCRalphabeta/CD19-depleted stem cell transplant. The receptors stem from a boy younger than two who had a stem cell transplant for acute myeloid leukemia, so the T cells may come from the graft donor.

The chain recombines TRBV5-1 with TRBJ2-5; D might be TRBD1 or TRBD2, each matching 5 bases. Germline CDR1 reads SGHRS; CDR2 reads YFSETQ. Trimming took off 2 bases at V and 5 bases at J, with 13 bases between the two ends. This CDR3 spans 14 amino acids. The chain's CDR3 is CASSFPPREETQYF. As DNA, the CDR3 is TGCGCCAGCAGCTTTCCCCCCAGGGAGGAGACCCAGTACTTC.

This clonotype has ten or more counts. J is TRBJ2-5 and V is TRBV5-1, with D tentatively TRBD1 or TRBD2 (5 bases each). Trimming shortened V by 4 bases and J by 0 bases, and 16 bases separated the two germline ends. Germline CDR1 and CDR2: SGHRS and YFSETQ. This CDR3 is 16 amino acids long. The CDR3 loop reads CASSPLHGTDQETQYF. For the CDR3, the DNA is TGCGCCAGCAGCCCCCTCCACGGGACGGACCAAGAGACCCAGTACTTC.

In this sample, this clonotype turned up many times. The chain has TRBV29-1 and TRBJ2-1; tentatively, D is TRBD1 (5 bases). The CDR3 extends over 13 amino acids. Trimming took 4 bases from V and 9 from J, leaving 16 bases between them. CDR1 and CDR2 from the germline V gene are SQVTM and ANQGSEA. CDR3 protein: CSVGLQVQGEQFF. The DNA for the CDR3 is TGCAGCGTTGGATTACAGGTCCAGGGTGAGCAGTTCTTC.

There are a few counts of this clonotype. The gene calls are TRBV20-1 and TRBJ2-1, with D perhaps matching TRBD2 (5 bases). CDR1 and CDR2 from the germline V gene are DFQATT and SNEGSKA (reference sequence). The V gene lost 3 bases and the J gene lost 7 bases, with 19 bases spanning the gap. CDR3 size: 15 residues. CDR3: CSASGKLQASNEQFF. CDR3 coding DNA: TGCAGTGCTAGCGGGAAGCTTCAGGCTTCGAATGAGCAGTTCTTC.

The chain links TRBV5-1 to TRBJ2-7, with D possibly being TRBD1 (6 bases). V lost 2 bases to trimming and J lost 4 bases, with 22 bases between them. This CDR3 region has 17 residues. Looked up from germline, CDR1 is SGHRS and CDR2 is YFSETQ. The CDR3 loop is CASSLSPRRDIVYEQYF. The DNA of the CDR3 is TGCGCCAGCAGCTTATCTCCCCGCCGGGACATCGTTTACGAGCAGTACTTC.

This clonotype came up a few times. The chain recombines TRBV20-1 with TRBJ2-3; D is possibly TRBD2 (6 bases). The CDR3 loop spans 16 amino acids. Germline-derived CDR1 and CDR2 are DFQATT and SNEGSKA (reference sequence). V was pared by 8 bases and J by 0 bases, with 21 bases between. CDR3 sequence: CSTPGLMLSSTDTQYF. In DNA, the CDR3 is TGCAGTACACCGGGACTCATGCTCTCTAGCACAGATACGCAGTATTTT.

This chain links TRBV20-1 with TRBJ2-3; D not resolved. Germline V lookup: CDR1 DFQATT, CDR2 SNEGSKA (reference sequence). The V end lost 6 bases, the J end lost 3 bases, and 16 bases lay between the germline ends. The CDR3 covers 14 residues. CDR3 bases: TGCAGTGCCCTGACTGCTGTGGGGACAGATACGCAGTATTTT. This encodes CSALTAVGTDTQYF.

This clonotype was picked up a small number of times. This chain connects TRBV24-1 to TRBJ2-3, with D tentatively TRBD1 or TRBD2 (6 bases each). Germline V gene data show CDR1 as KGHDR and CDR2 as SFDVKD. The germline V and J ends were trimmed by 5 bases and 2 bases, with 19 bases remaining between them. The CDR3 is 17 amino acids. The DNA of the CDR3 is TGTGCCACCAGTGCAGGAGGGACATCCGAAGACACAGATACGCAGTATTTT. As protein: CATSAGGTSEDTDTQYF.

This clonotype appeared many times. The gene calls are TRBV12-3 or TRBV12-4 and TRBJ2-3; 10 nucleotides match TRBD2. This CDR3 is built from 15 residues. The J segment lost 5 bases and the V segment lost 7 bases, leaving 9 bases of the junction unmatched. The CDR3 is CASTTKRGGRDTQYF. In DNA, the CDR3 is TGTGCCAGCACTACAAAGCGGGGGGGCAGAGATACGCAGTATTTT.

This clonotype has a count of ten or more. The chain joins TRBV20-1 to TRBJ2-1; 13 positions agree with TRBD2. V lost 1 base, J lost 6 bases, and 6 bases stayed unmatched. CDR1 is DFQATT and CDR2 is SNEGSKA in the germline V gene (reference sequence). There are 16 residues in the CDR3. The CDR3 sequence is CSARGLGTSGVNEQFF. DNA for the CDR3: TGCAGTGCTAGAGGCCTCGGGACTAGCGGGGTCAATGAGCAGTTCTTC.

This clonotype came up many times. V usage is TRBV3-1 and J usage is TRBJ2-3; D gene unclear. The CDR3 sequence is 15 residues long. Germline V gene data show CDR1 as LGHDT and CDR2 as YNNKEL (reference sequence). V lost 1 base and J 3 bases, leaving 11 bases between the germline ends. The CDR3 bases are TGTGCCAGCAGCCAAGTTCCTTTTCGAACAGATACGCAGTATTTT. It yields the protein CASSQVPFRTDTQYF.

The rearrangement uses TRBV19 and TRBJ1-5, with a tentative D call TRBD1 (5 bases). Trimming pared 7 bases from V and 4 bases from J, leaving 14 bases between. CDR1 is LNHDA and CDR2 is SQIVND in the germline V gene (reference sequence). The CDR3 runs 14 residues. CDR3 in DNA: TGTGCCAGTAAAGAGAGGTGGGGGAATCAGCCCCAGCATTTT. Protein: CASKERWGNQPQHF.

This clonotype was detected only once. Sequence at one end of the junction differs from germline and may be a read error. CDR3 in DNA: TGCGCCAGCAAGGAGTGGGGAAACACATATACGCAGTATTTT. This translates into CASKEWGNTYTQYF. The chain links TRBV5-1 to TRBJ2-3; D is uncertain. Germline assignment: CDR1 SGHRS and CDR2 YFSETQ. CDR3 length equals 14 residues.

In its sample, this clonotype was seen many times. V and J are TRBV29-1 and TRBJ2-3; TRBD1 might be the D (6 bases). CDR1 and CDR2 from the germline V gene are SQVTM and ANQGSEA. V lost 7 bases and J lost 2, with 19 bases in between. This CDR3 has 15 residues. The CDR3 nucleotides read TGCAGCGACTTTGGGGGTGACAGGAACACAGATACGCAGTATTTT. Amino acid sequence: CSDFGGDRNTDTQYF.

This clonotype was counted between two and nine times. The chain uses TRBV20-1 and TRBJ2-2, with a tentative D call TRBD1 (5 bases). From germline, CDR1 is DFQATT and CDR2 SNEGSKA (reference sequence). The CDR3 loop spans 14 amino acids. V was pared by 3 bases and J by 0 bases, with 8 bases between. CDR3 DNA sequence: TGCAGTGCTAGTCACAGGACGAACACCGGGGAGCTGTTTTTT. As protein: CSASHRTNTGELFF.

The J gene is TRBJ1-5, the V gene TRBV20-1; no reliable D call. Per germline, CDR1 DFQATT and CDR2 SNEGSKA (reference sequence). There are 16 residues in the CDR3. V was pared by 0 bases and J by 1 base, with 13 bases between. CDR3 nucleotides: TGCAGTGCTAGAGATAGGGAGGGTCGAAGCAATCAGCCCCAGCATTTT. Protein sequence: CSARDREGRSNQPQHF.

The V call is TRBV20-1, the J call TRBJ1-4, with 7 bases matching TRBD1. CDR1 and CDR2 from the germline V gene are DFQATT and SNEGSKA (reference sequence). This CDR3 spans 14 amino acids. V lost 4 bases to trimming and J lost 4 bases; unmatched junction nucleotides: 6. CDR3 sequence: CSATSTGDNEKLFF. The CDR3 nucleotides are TGCAGTGCTACCAGTACAGGGGATAATGAAAAACTGTTTTTT.

A few counts support this clonotype. V is TRBV28 and J is TRBJ2-3, with TRBD2 identical over 10 bases. Germline-derived CDR1 and CDR2 are MDHEN and SYDVKM. This CDR3 is built from 21 residues. Trimming at V came to 3 bases and at J to 0 bases, leaving 18 bases not matched to a gene. In nucleotides, the CDR3 is TGTGCCAGCAGTTTCACCTTTCCTCCGGGGACTAGCGAAATCAGCACAGATACGCAGTATTTT. As protein: CASSFTFPPGTSEISTDTQYF.

J is TRBJ2-1 and V is TRBV20-1; the D is unclear. Trimming removed 3 bases at V and 0 bases at J, with 12 bases between. The length of the CDR3 is 15 residues. Germline V gives CDR1 DFQATT, CDR2 SNEGSKA (reference sequence). The CDR3 bases are TGCAGTGCTAGTAACTCACCCTTCTCCTACAATGAGCAGTTCTTC. It specifies CSASNSPFSYNEQFF.

This clonotype was observed a few times. The chain employs TRBV27 and TRBJ2-7; either TRBD1 or TRBD2 may fit D (7 bases each). The CDR3 totals 14 residues. V gave up 6 bases and J gave up 5 bases, with 17 bases separating them. Germline V gene lookup returns CDR1 MNHEY and CDR2 SMNVEV (reference sequence). DNA of the CDR3: TGTGCCAGCAGGCAAGACAGGGAGGGACACGAGCAGTACTTC. The encoded protein is CASRQDREGHEQYF.

This clonotype was seen repeatedly, ten times or more. The CDR3 loop reads CASSPLGDGGYEQYF. The CDR3 nucleotides are TGTGCCAGCAGTCCTTTGGGGGACGGAGGGTACGAGCAGTACTTC. The genes are TRBV7-2 and TRBJ2-7; perhaps TRBD2 as D (6 bases). The germline CDR1 and CDR2 sequences are SGHTA and FQGNSA. The CDR3 covers 15 residues. Trimming removed 6 bases at V and 4 bases at J, with 19 bases between. The entire variable domain, with the rest obtained from reference TRBV7-2 and TRBJ2-7, is as follows: GAGVSQSPSNKVTEKGKDVELRCDPISGHTALYWYRQSLGQGLEFLIYFQGNSAPDKSGLPSDRFSAERTGGSVSTLTIQRTQQEDSAVYLCASSPLGDGGYEQYFGPGTRLTVT.